A selection of T cell receptor beta chains follows, all from one sample in a study of cytotoxic CD8 clonotypes in ibrutinib-treated CLL. The assay was immunoSEQ multiplex PCR, and TCRdb's table has in-frame clones only and misses some. Found here are around 160,000 clones, roughly 80% of them singletons; the top ten hold around 2%. This material consisted of PBMCs, taken after 12 months of ibrutinib treatment. The receptors were gathered from a human donor with chronic lymphocytic leukemia. The conserved cysteine and the conserved F or W are not part of the CDR3 here.

TRBV7-9,ASSLVFGYT
TRBV28,ASSSRDTPGDTQY
TRBV9,ASSVGTANQPQH
TRBV11-1,ASSPVGGSGYNEQF
TRBV11-2,ASSTWDGVRGYT
TRBV11-2,ASSLSGFVVGGPKETQY
TRBV27,ASSLGQGVRTGELF
TRBV5-1,ASSPGTSGGAQDTQY
TRBV7-2,ASSLRPDRAYEQY
TRBV15,ATSRAAGTGHEKLF
TRBV5-1,ASSLGGFGNEQF
TRBV7-6,ASSLARAGLQTTNEQF
TRBV18,ASSPDSDNEKLF
TRBV4-3,ASSKDFPGPTGELF
TRBV7-2,ASSSDSLSLIPLH